There are a few counts of the clone carrying this T cell receptor (beta chain). In the original processing: Counts of nucleated cells, estimated from reference gene primer amplification, were obtained. TCRdb's table, derived via immunoSEQ multiplex PCR, lists solely in-frame clones and lacks some. V and J calls and clone size follow that table, whereas D and trimming were derived from the DNA. The sample has 200,000 to 250,000 clones, 84% seen once. This entry belongs to a study of blood T cell repertoires in COVID-19. Across the study: Specimens from acute and convalescent COVID-19 originated in the United States, Italy and Spain.

The CDR3 contains 17 residues. The V gene's germline CDR1 is LGHNA and CDR2 YNFKEQ. Trimming took 3 bases from V and 3 from J; bases not matched to a gene: 13. Donors were grouped by their self-reported clinical history. The sequenced sample was PBMCs or T cells enriched from blood (not recorded which). The receptor was derived from a man aged 60-69 years who had recovered from COVID-19. The chain has TRBV4-2 and TRBJ1-1; 7 positions agree with TRBD1. CDR3 in amino acids: CASSQATGDRSHTEAFF. The CDR3 coding sequence is TGTGCCAGCAGCCAGGCTACAGGGGACCGCTCCCACACTGAAGCTTTCTTT.